This T cell receptor (beta chain) came from a study of T cells in Graves' hyperthyroidism and ophthalmopathy. Researchers took RNA transcripts and amplified the TCR beta CDR3 regions from them. During a first-round RT-PCR of the TCR CDR3, the HTBI primer set was used. TCRdb analysed the multiplex PCR reads with MiXCR anew, one entry per CDR3 protein. The table lists 300,000 to 350,000 distinct CDR3 sequences, 15% to 20% of them singletons. Hyperthyroidism of Graves' type that showed no ophthalmopathy progression within 18 months was stable. Clinical symptoms, serum thyroxine, TRAb, thyroid ultrasound and orbital computed tomography established diagnosis. This clonotype was picked up many times. V shed 11 bases and J shed 5 bases, with 18 bases lying between them. CDR3 length equals 13 residues. The germline CDR1 and CDR2 sequences are SNHLY and FYNNEI.

The receptor comes from a woman between 50 and 59 years old with Graves' hyperthyroidism. This chain joins TRBV2 and TRBJ1-2; D may be TRBD1 (6 bases). The sequenced material came from blood. The CDR3 region has the DNA TGTGCCGGTCAGGGGACGCGGGAGTATGGCTACACCTTC. Its translation: CAGQGTREYGYTF.